Listed below are T cell receptor beta chains from one sample, sequenced in a study of blood T cell repertoires in COVID-19. Using immunoSEQ multiplex PCR, the repertoire was profiled, and TCRdb retains in-frame clones only, with some absent. Altogether about 80,000 clones are present, roughly 80% being singletons, with the ten largest covering around 13%. The sample consisted of peripheral blood. These receptors all stem from a woman aged 40 to 55 with active or convalescent COVID-19. Each CDR3 is given with its conserved first and last residue. A D gene is named only where the DNA matches it firmly. Only part of the rows carry a size: once, few, many, or a class if the clone is expanded.

J: TRBJ1-1; D: NA; V: TRBV18; size: NA; DNA: TGTGCCAGCTCACCCGCAGGGGCTGAAGCTTTCTTT; CDR3: CASSPAGAEAFF
J: TRBJ2-2; D: TRBD1; V: TRBV6-1; size: NA; DNA: TGTGCCAGCAGTGAATTAGGGACAGGGGGTCGCACCGGGGAGCTGTTTTTT; CDR3: CASSELGTGGRTGELFF
J: TRBJ1-5; D: TRBD1; V: TRBV6-2/TRBV6-3; size: NA; DNA: TGTGCCAGCAGTTACGTTCCGGGACAGGGAAATCAGCCCCAGCATTTT; CDR3: CASSYVPGQGNQPQHF
J: TRBJ1-1; D: NA; V: TRBV5-4; size: NA; DNA: TGTGCCAGCAGCTTGATGATGGCTGGCGGATTGGAAGCTTTCTTT; CDR3: CASSLMMAGGLEAFF
J: TRBJ1-1; D: TRBD1; V: TRBV7-8; size: once; DNA: TGTGCCAGCAGCTCCGGGACAGGGAACACTGAAGCTTTCTTT; CDR3: CASSSGTGNTEAFF
J: TRBJ2-2; D: TRBD2; V: TRBV7-9; size: NA; DNA: TGTGCCAGCAATAGCGGGGGGAAGCTGTTTTTT; CDR3: CASNSGGKLFF
J: TRBJ1-1; D: TRBD1; V: TRBV13; size: NA; DNA: TGTGCCAGCAGCCGATCCACATCCGGGACAGCCATGAACACTGAAGCTTTCTTT; CDR3: CASSRSTSGTAMNTEAFF
J: TRBJ2-2; D: TRBD2; V: TRBV7-2; size: NA; DNA: TGTGCCAGCAGCCAGACTAGCGGGAGGGCCTCGTTGTCCGGGGAGCTGTTTTTT; CDR3: CASSQTSGRASLSGELFF
J: TRBJ2-1; D: NA; V: TRBV6-5; size: once; DNA: TGTGCCAGCAGTCCAGGGGCCTACAATGAGCAGTTCTTC; CDR3: CASSPGAYNEQFF
J: TRBJ1-2; D: NA; V: TRBV5-4; size: NA; DNA: TGTGCCAGCAGCTTGGGGCAGGGTCTTGTGGGAAACACCTTC; CDR3: CASSLGQGLVGNTF
J: TRBJ1-2; D: NA; V: TRBV19; size: NA; DNA: TGTGCCAGTAGTAGCCCCCGGGACACCCACTTTGGCTACACCTTC; CDR3: CASSSPRDTHFGYTF
J: TRBJ1-2; D: TRBD1; V: TRBV7-2; size: NA; DNA: TGTGCCAGCAGCTTATTGTATTCAGGACAGGGTAACTATGGCTACACCTTC; CDR3: CASSLLYSGQGNYGYTF
J: TRBJ1-1; D: NA; V: TRBV7-9; size: NA; DNA: TGTGCCAGCAGCTTAACATTTGAAGCTTTCTTT; CDR3: CASSLTFEAFF
J: TRBJ1-5; D: NA; V: TRBV15; size: NA; DNA: TGTGCCACCAGCAGAGATCTTCGGGGAAATCAGCCCCAGCATTTT; CDR3: CATSRDLRGNQPQHF
J: TRBJ1-2; D: NA; V: TRBV2; size: NA; DNA: TGTGCCAGCAGCCTCGTAGGGGGGGGGAACTATGGCTACACCTTC; CDR3: CASSLVGGGNYGYTF
J: TRBJ2-7; D: NA; V: TRBV28; size: NA; DNA: TGTGCCAGCAGTTTATTACAGGGTAGTTACGAGCAGTACTTC; CDR3: CASSLLQGSYEQYF
J: TRBJ2-3; D: NA; V: TRBV19; size: NA; DNA: TGTGCCAGTAACCGGGGGTGGACAGATACGCAGTATTTT; CDR3: CASNRGWTDTQYF
J: TRBJ1-6; D: NA; V: TRBV7-9; size: NA; DNA: TGTGCCAGCAGCTCCGGCTTACTGGGAGAATCACCCCTCCACTTT; CDR3: CASSSGLLGESPLHF
J: TRBJ1-3; D: TRBD1; V: TRBV23-1; size: NA; DNA: TGCGCCAGCAGTCAGCGGGACAGGGGAAAGGGAAACACCATATATTTT; CDR3: CASSQRDRGKGNTIYF
J: TRBJ2-1; D: TRBD2; V: TRBV24-1; size: NA; DNA: TGTGCCGTCTCCGGGACTAGCGGGAGGCCCGACAATGAGCAGTTCTTC; CDR3: CAVSGTSGRPDNEQFF
J: TRBJ2-3; D: TRBD2; V: TRBV12-5; size: NA; DNA: TGTGCTAGTGGTCGCGGGGGACCCACAGATACGCAGTATTTT; CDR3: CASGRGGPTDTQYF
J: TRBJ2-3; D: TRBD2; V: TRBV13; size: NA; DNA: TGTGCCAGCAGCTTAGAGGGACTAGCGGGATTTTTGGATACGCAGTATTTT; CDR3: CASSLEGLAGFLDTQYF
J: TRBJ1-3; D: NA; V: TRBV18; size: NA; DNA: TGTGCCAGCTCGGGAGACCTGGCTGGAAACACCATATATTTT; CDR3: CASSGDLAGNTIYF
J: TRBJ1-2; D: NA; V: TRBV6-2/TRBV6-3; size: NA; DNA: TGTGCCAGCAGTTACCGGCAGGGGAACTACACCTTC; CDR3: CASSYRQGNYTF
J: TRBJ2-5; D: NA; V: TRBV19; size: NA; DNA: TGTGCCAGTAGTATCAACAGACAAGAGACCCAGTACTTC; CDR3: CASSINRQETQYF
J: TRBJ1-1; D: NA; V: TRBV12-5; size: NA; DNA: TGTGCTAGTGGTTCAATACAGGGTGAATCAACTGAAGCTTTCTTT; CDR3: CASGSIQGESTEAFF
J: TRBJ1-5; D: NA; V: TRBV24-1; size: few; DNA: TGTGCCACCAGTCCGGCCGGGAATCATCAGCCCCAGCATTTT; CDR3: CATSPAGNHQPQHF